This is a list of T cell receptor beta chains from one sample in a study of T cell responses to AZD1222 COVID-19 vaccine. Clones were read by immunoSEQ multiplex PCR, and TCRdb kept only the in-frame ones, dropping some. The sample holds about 150,000 clones, around 92% seen once. The source was peripheral blood, collected on day 0 of AZD1222 vaccination. These TCRs come from an adult in good health. Both conserved end residues are part of each CDR3. The D gene is left open where the match is weak. Expanded clones get a size class; other rows say once, few or many, or leave the size out.

clone_size,j_call,cdr3_length,d_call,v_call,cdr3_aa,cdr3_nt
once,TRBJ1-2,15,NA,TRBV28,CASSFAGSTASGYTF,TGTGCCAGCAGTTTTGCCGGGTCGACAGCTAGTGGCTACACCTTC
once,TRBJ2-7,12,NA,TRBV12-3/TRBV12-4,CASSFRENEQYF,TGTGCCAGCAGTTTCAGAGAAAACGAGCAGTACTTC
NA,TRBJ2-7,15,NA,TRBV6-6,CASSPGRDVFGEQYF,TGTGCCAGCAGTCCCGGCAGGGACGTTTTCGGGGAGCAGTACTTC
NA,TRBJ2-2,14,NA,TRBV24-1,CATSDHRDTGELFF,TGTGCCACCAGTGATCACAGGGACACCGGGGAGCTGTTTTTT
NA,TRBJ2-5,14,NA,TRBV7-8,CASSSTGSQETQYF,TGTGCCAGCAGCTCCACAGGGAGTCAAGAGACCCAGTACTTC
NA,TRBJ2-5,12,NA,TRBV24-1,CATSGQEETQYF,TGTGCCACCAGTGGGCAGGAAGAGACCCAGTACTTC
NA,TRBJ1-1,14,TRBD1,TRBV7-2,CASKEGAGNTEAFF,TGTGCCAGCAAGGAGGGGGCGGGAAACACTGAAGCTTTCTTT
NA,TRBJ1-2,16,NA,TRBV6-2/TRBV6-3,CASSSTWTKPEEGYTF,TGTGCCAGCAGTTCCACTTGGACGAAGCCCGAGGAGGGCTACACCTTC
NA,TRBJ2-7,16,TRBD1,TRBV4-1,CASSQDPGTETYEQYF,TGCGCCAGCAGCCAAGATCCCGGGACAGAGACCTACGAGCAGTACTTC
NA,TRBJ2-3,16,NA,TRBV4-1,CASSPSPGKGTDTQYF,TGCGCCAGCAGCCCAAGTCCGGGGAAGGGCACAGATACGCAGTATTTT
NA,TRBJ1-1,15,NA,TRBV21-1,CASTPCEGMNTEAFF,TGTGCCAGCACCCCTTGTGAGGGGATGAACACTGAAGCTTTCTTT
NA,TRBJ1-1,15,NA,TRBV5-4,CASSLGGRMNTEAFF,TGTGCCAGCAGCTTGGGTGGTCGGATGAACACTGAAGCTTTCTTT
NA,TRBJ1-6,15,NA,TRBV30,CAWTQDTSNNSPLHF,TGTGCCTGGACTCAGGACACTTCTAATAATTCACCCCTCCACTTT
NA,TRBJ2-5,14,NA,TRBV7-6,CASSSGSKGETQYF,TGTGCCAGCAGCTCTGGGTCAAAAGGGGAGACCCAGTACTTC
NA,TRBJ1-2,16,NA,TRBV4-1,CASSQLAVTGTYGYTF,TGCGCCAGCAGCCAATTAGCAGTAACAGGGACCTATGGCTACACCTTC
NA,TRBJ2-7,15,TRBD2,TRBV3-1/TRBV3-2,CASSPVAGGGYEQYF,TGTGCCAGCAGCCCTGTAGCGGGAGGCGGGTACGAGCAGTACTTC
NA,TRBJ2-1,14,TRBD1,TRBV6-4,CASSQTGSSNEQFF,TGTGCCAGCAGTCAGACAGGGTCTAGCAATGAGCAGTTCTTC
NA,TRBJ1-2,19,NA,TRBV4-3,CASSQDLRGTRGTSAGYTF,TGCGCCAGCAGCCAAGATCTTCGGGGGACACGTGGGACCTCAGCTGGCTACACCTTC
once,TRBJ1-4,14,TRBD1,TRBV30,CAWSAGQGDEKLFF,TGTGCCTGGAGTGCGGGACAGGGAGATGAAAAACTGTTTTTT
once,TRBJ1-5,16,NA,TRBV12-2,CASRLAAQSGGQPQHF,TGTGCAAGTCGCTTAGCGGCCCAGTCAGGCGGTCAGCCCCAGCATTTT
NA,TRBJ1-4,18,NA,TRBV7-8,CASSLARLAHSRAEKLFF,TGTGCCAGCAGCTTAGCGCGTTTAGCCCATAGTCGGGCTGAAAAACTGTTTTTT
NA,TRBJ1-6,11,NA,TRBV7-9,CASSLNSPLHF,TGTGCCAGCAGCTTAAATTCACCCCTCCACTTT
NA,TRBJ1-1,14,NA,TRBV6-1,CASSEGKGGTEAFF,TGTGCCAGCAGTGAAGGGAAGGGAGGGACTGAAGCTTTCTTT
once,TRBJ2-7,12,NA,TRBV12-3/TRBV12-4,CASSRIFYEQYF,TGTGCCAGCAGTCGTATCTTCTACGAGCAGTACTTC